This T cell receptor beta chain was observed in a study of shared clonotypes between healthy human individuals. The wider study: Ranging from 18 to 49 in age, donors were two women and three men. Every donor yielded three CD4 naive, three CD4 memory, two CD8 naive and one CD8 memory plate.

CD45RO-negative, CCR7-positively selected cells formed the naive CD8 fraction, excluding terminally differentiated effector memory CD45RA+ cells. On this clone itself: Its specificity is not known.

Profiling relied on immunoSEQ multiplex PCR, and the TCRdb table lists in-frame clones only, not all of them. Among about 1,800,000 clones listed, roughly 94% were seen once. Whole-study results and caveats: Relative to memory subsets, naive subsets generally showed larger estimated richness.

The V and J ends lost 7 bases and 6 bases respectively, with 12 bases between them. CDR3 length equals 12 residues. From germline, CDR1 is MNHEY and CDR2 SMNVEV (reference sequence). This clonotype originated in a man younger than 30 in good health. Sequenced: naive CD8+ T cells sorted from blood. J is TRBJ1-1 and V is TRBV27; D gene ambiguous. The CDR3 DNA is TGTGCCAGCATCGGAGATGACCCTGAAGCTTTCTTT. Its translation: CASIGDDPEAFF.